This T cell receptor beta chain was retrieved from a study of blood T cell repertoires in COVID-19. Methods used by the authors: Amplification of reference gene primers provided the estimated nucleated cell counts. The table came from immunoSEQ multiplex PCR; TCRdb's copy has only in-frame clones and leaves some out. V and J calls and clone size are as listed in that table; D and trimming were resolved from the DNA. The sample comprises 200,000 to 300,000 clones, around 89% of which are singletons, and more than 0.95% rests with the top ten. The sequence was obtained from a woman in her thirties or forties with acute COVID-19. Material for sequencing was PBMCs or T cells enriched from blood (not recorded which).

The CDR3 bases are TGTGCCACCAGTGATTCTAGCTACGAGCAGTACTTC. This translates into CATSDSSYEQYF. The J gene is TRBJ2-7, the V gene TRBV24-1; D not certain. The V end lost 2 bases, the J end lost 3 bases, and 4 bases lay between the germline ends. The CDR3 length is 12 residues. The germline V gene encodes CDR1 KGHDR and CDR2 SFDVKD.